This T cell receptor beta chain was found in a study of CD8 T cells in ankylosing spondylitis. This clonotype was seen at least ten times. The CDR3 has 13 residues. Germline V lookup: CDR1 DFQATT, CDR2 SNEGSKA (reference sequence). V lost 4 bases and J lost 4, with 12 bases in between. MiXCR, run by TCRdb on the 5' RACE reads, gives a single entry per CDR3 protein. The profile covers approximately 25,000 distinct CDR3 sequences, with roughly 17% appearing a single time and approximately 29% taken by the ten largest. V is TRBV20-1 and J is TRBJ2-3, with D perhaps matching TRBD2 (5 bases). The TCR comes from a male donor with ankylosing spondylitis or in good health (not recorded which). The sequencing sample was made of blood. The DNA of the CDR3 is TGCAGTGCTATCTACGGGAATTCAGATACGCAGTATTTT. It encodes CSAIYGNSDTQYF.